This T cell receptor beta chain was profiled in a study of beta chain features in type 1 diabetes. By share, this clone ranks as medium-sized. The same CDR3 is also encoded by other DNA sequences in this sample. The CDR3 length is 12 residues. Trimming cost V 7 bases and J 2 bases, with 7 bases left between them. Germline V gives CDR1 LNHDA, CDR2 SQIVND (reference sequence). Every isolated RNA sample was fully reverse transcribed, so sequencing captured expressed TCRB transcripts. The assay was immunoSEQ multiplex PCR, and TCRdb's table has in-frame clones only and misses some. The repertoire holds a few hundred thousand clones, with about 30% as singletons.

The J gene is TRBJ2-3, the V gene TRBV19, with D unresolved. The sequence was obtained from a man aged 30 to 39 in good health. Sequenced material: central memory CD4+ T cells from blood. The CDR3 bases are TGTGCCAGTATCTCTGACACAGATACGCAGTATTTT. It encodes CASISDTDTQYF.